The next 20 T cell receptor beta chains were all read from a single sample in a study of blood T cells in healthy people across ages. Combining a sample-barcoded 5' primer with a J-beta primer mix, a second PCR ran for about 7 to 12 cycles. One entry per CDR3 protein results from TCRdb running MiXCR on the 5' RACE reads. The sample has approximately 790,000 distinct CDR3 sequences; about 62% are singletons. The specimen was blood. The receptor source for this set is a man aged 30 to 39 in good health.

The chain links TRBV30 to TRBJ1-2, with TRBD1 matching 7 bases. This CDR3 spans 11 amino acids. Germline V CDR1 and CDR2: GTSNPN, SVGIG (reference sequence). V was pared by 6 bases and J by 2 bases, with 0 bases of the junction left unmatched. This CDR3 is CACRGNYGYTF. The CDR3 bases are TGTGCCTGCAGGGGGAACTATGGCTACACCTTC.

The genes are TRBV5-1 and TRBJ2-3, with 11 bases lining up with TRBD1. With 5 bases clipped from V and 4 bases from J, the junction kept 9 bases outside the gene matches. CDR1 is SGHRS and CDR2 is YFSETQ in the germline V gene. CDR3 size: 16 residues. The CDR3 loop reads CASRRTGQGAADTQYF. DNA for the CDR3: TGCGCCAGCAGACGGACCGGACAGGGGGCCGCAGATACGCAGTATTTT.

V is TRBV29-1 and J is TRBJ1-2; D possibly corresponds to TRBD1 (6 bases). The germline gives CDR1 SQVTM, CDR2 ANQGSEA. The CDR3 totals 13 residues. V lost 5 bases, J lost 5 bases, and 15 bases lay in between. CDR3 sequence: CSVLGPGTYGYTF. CDR3 in DNA: TGCAGCGTTCTTGGTCCCGGGACATATGGCTACACCTTC.

This clonotype has a handful of counts. V and J are TRBV5-1 and TRBJ2-5, with 9 bases matching TRBD2. The CDR3 length is 15 residues. V was pared by 7 bases and J by 2 bases, with 9 bases of the junction left unmatched. The germline CDR1 and CDR2 sequences are SGHRS and YFSETQ. CDR3 DNA: TGCGCCAGCGGTCCCCTAGCGGGGCCTCAAGAGACCCAGTACTTC. Its protein is CASGPLAGPQETQYF.

This rearrangement joins TRBV4-3 to TRBJ2-1, with 10 bases identical to TRBD2. The germline V gene has CDR1 LGHNA and CDR2 YSLEER. This CDR3 is built from 18 residues. V lost 3 bases to trimming and J lost 2 bases; unmatched junction nucleotides: 10. The CDR3 coding sequence is TGCGCCAGCAGCCAGTGGCCCCTAGCGGGGGCTACCTACAATGAGCAGTTCTTC. This encodes CASSQWPLAGATYNEQFF.

The CDR3 spells CASSLGGQYPYNEQFF. CDR3 DNA: TGTGCCAGCAGTTTAGGTGGACAGTATCCCTACAATGAGCAGTTCTTC. The V gene is TRBV12-3 or TRBV12-4, the J gene TRBJ2-1; tentative D call: TRBD1 (6 bases). V lost 1 base and J lost 2, with 12 bases in between. The CDR3 runs 16 residues.

The chain combines TRBV6-5 with TRBJ2-5, with 10 bases lining up with TRBD1. With 0 bases clipped from V and 0 bases from J, the junction kept 1 base outside the gene matches. The CDR3 has 16 amino acids. Germline assignment: CDR1 MNHEY and CDR2 SVGAGI. CDR3: CASSYSGTGDQETQYF. CDR3 sequence (DNA): TGTGCCAGCAGTTACTCGGGGACAGGGGACCAAGAGACCCAGTACTTC.

The CDR3 DNA sequence: TGTGCCAGCAGCTCCCGACCAGGGGGCAGGAATGAAAAACTGTTTTTT. Translation gives CASSSRPGGRNEKLFF. The rearrangement uses TRBV7-2 and TRBJ1-4; 8 positions agree with TRBD1. The V gene end was trimmed by 4 bases and the J gene end by 5 bases; junction bases not matched to a gene: 9. Per the germline V gene, CDR1 is SGHTA and CDR2 is FQGNSA. This CDR3 has 16 residues. The full variable domain, in which reference TRBV7-2 and TRBJ1-4 provide the parts outside the CDR3, is GAGVSQSPSNKVTEKGKDVELRCDPISGHTALYWYRQSLGQGLEFLIYFQGNSAPDKSGLPSDRFSAERTGGSVSTLTIQRTQQEDSAVYLCASSSRPGGRNEKLFFGSGTQLSVL.

Details on this clonotype: An end of the junction does not agree with germline; a read error may underlie this. The chain carries TRBV7-7 and TRBJ2-1, with D hard to call. Germline V gives CDR1 SSHAT, CDR2 FNYEAQ (reference sequence). The CDR3 length is 13 residues. CDR3 amino acids: CAGSPGVYNEQFF. CDR3 nucleotides: TGTGCCGGCAGCCCCGGCGTCTACAATGAGCAGTTCTTC.

The V and J genes are TRBV7-9 and TRBJ2-1, with 9 bases matching TRBD1. V was clipped by 1 base and J by 12 bases; unmatched bases: 13. This CDR3 contains 16 residues. Germline V CDR1 and CDR2: SEHNR, FQNEAQ (reference sequence). The CDR3 DNA reads TGTGCCAGCAGCTTAGACCCGGGACAGGGAAAGAAGTGGCAGTTCTTC. It codes for CASSLDPGQGKKWQFF.

This clonotype appeared a single time. The genes are TRBV6-2 or TRBV6-3 and TRBJ2-6; D uncertain. CDR1 is MNHEY and CDR2 is SVGEGT in the germline V gene. With 7 bases removed from V and 8 bases from J, the gap between germline ends came to 3 bases. CDR3 length equals 10 residues. The CDR3 DNA reads TGTGCCAGCATGACCAACGTCCTGACTTTC. Translation: CASMTNVLTF.

This chain joins TRBV4-2 and TRBJ2-7, with D uncertain. The J call may be incorrect, as the DNA end agrees better with TRBJ2-5. This CDR3 region has 13 residues. Per germline, CDR1 LGHNA and CDR2 YNFKEQ. CDR3 loop: CASSQDPTETQYF. CDR3 in DNA: TGTGCCAGCAGCCAAGATCCCACGGAGACCCAGTACTTC.

V usage is TRBV20-1 and J usage is TRBJ2-5; perhaps TRBD2 as D (6 bases). V lost 0 bases and J 1 base, leaving 15 bases between the germline ends. The CDR3 has 16 residues. Germline loops: CDR1 DFQATT, CDR2 SNEGSKA (reference sequence). CDR3 in DNA: TGCAGTGCTAGAGATTTGGGGGACTCAATCCAAGAGACCCAGTACTTC. Translation: CSARDLGDSIQETQYF.

The chain joins TRBV7-8 to TRBJ1-6, with 8 bases that match TRBD1. Germline V gene data show CDR1 as SGHVS and CDR2 as FQNEAQ. The V gene end was trimmed by 2 bases and the J gene end by 6 bases; junction bases not matched to a gene: 3. The CDR3 extends over 15 amino acids. In DNA form, the CDR3 reads TGTGCCAGCAGCTTAAGGGACAGGTCTAATTCACCCCTCCACTTT. Its protein is CASSLRDRSNSPLHF. Full variable domain (outside the CDR3, taken from reference TRBV7-8 and TRBJ1-6): GAGVSQSPRYKVAKRGQDVALRCDPISGHVSLFWYQQALGQGPEFLTYFQNEAQLDKSGLPSDRFFAERPEGSVSTLKIQRTQQEDSAVYLCASSLRDRSNSPLHFGNGTRLTVT.

The rearrangement uses TRBV3-1 and TRBJ2-4; no reliable D call. The closer fit of TRBJ2-7 to the DNA end suggests the J call may be wrong. The CDR3 covers 15 residues. The germline CDR1 and CDR2 sequences are LGHDT and YNNKEL (reference sequence). The CDR3 protein is CASSQGVPPGYEQYF. The CDR3 DNA follows: TGTGCCAGCAGCCAAGGCGTGCCCCCCGGATACGAGCAGTACTTC.

The rearrangement joins TRBV19 to TRBJ2-3; TRBD2 is a possible D gene (6 bases). Germline V gene sequence: CDR1 LNHDA, CDR2 SQIVND (reference sequence). This CDR3 has 13 residues. The V and J ends lost 5 bases and 10 bases respectively, with 16 bases between them. The DNA for the CDR3 is TGTGCCAGTAGTCCCCAGGGACTGCTCGCGCAGTATTTT. Encoded protein: CASSPQGLLAQYF.

The chain uses TRBV5-1 and TRBJ2-6; TRBD1 might be the D (6 bases). V lost 1 base and J lost 4, with 12 bases in between. CDR3 length: 16 residues. Germline V CDR1 and CDR2: SGHRS, YFSETQ. CDR3 in DNA: TGCGCCAGCAGCTTGAACCAGGGGTCGGGGGCCAACGTCCTGACTTTC. Protein product: CASSLNQGSGANVLTF.

This clonotype was recorded once. V is TRBV3-1 and J is TRBJ2-1; 8 bases align to TRBD1. Trimming removed 1 base from V and 8 bases from J; junction bases left unmatched: 16. The CDR3 spans 18 residues. CDR1 is LGHDT and CDR2 is YNNKEL in the germline V gene (reference sequence). In DNA form, the CDR3 reads TGTGCCAGCAGCCAAGCTGGAGAAGACAGGGGAACAATCCATGAGCAGTTCTTC. It is translated as CASSQAGEDRGTIHEQFF.

The gene calls are TRBV28 and TRBJ1-2; D call uncertain. The germline gives CDR1 MDHEN, CDR2 SYDVKM. Trimming stripped 7 bases from V and 0 bases from J, with 18 bases between. The CDR3 runs 16 residues. The CDR3 sequence is CASNSGPPPSNYGYTF. In DNA, the CDR3 is TGTGCCAGCAACTCCGGACCTCCACCCTCTAACTATGGCTACACCTTC.

The chain is built from TRBV20-1 and TRBJ1-1; D remains unclear. There are 15 residues in the CDR3. Germline loops: CDR1 DFQATT, CDR2 SNEGSKA (reference sequence). V was cut by 4 bases and J by 5 bases, with 20 bases left in between. The CDR3 DNA sequence: TGCAGTGCTAACGGCTCCAAGGGTGGTAGGACTGAAGCTTTCTTT. Amino acid sequence: CSANGSKGGRTEAFF.